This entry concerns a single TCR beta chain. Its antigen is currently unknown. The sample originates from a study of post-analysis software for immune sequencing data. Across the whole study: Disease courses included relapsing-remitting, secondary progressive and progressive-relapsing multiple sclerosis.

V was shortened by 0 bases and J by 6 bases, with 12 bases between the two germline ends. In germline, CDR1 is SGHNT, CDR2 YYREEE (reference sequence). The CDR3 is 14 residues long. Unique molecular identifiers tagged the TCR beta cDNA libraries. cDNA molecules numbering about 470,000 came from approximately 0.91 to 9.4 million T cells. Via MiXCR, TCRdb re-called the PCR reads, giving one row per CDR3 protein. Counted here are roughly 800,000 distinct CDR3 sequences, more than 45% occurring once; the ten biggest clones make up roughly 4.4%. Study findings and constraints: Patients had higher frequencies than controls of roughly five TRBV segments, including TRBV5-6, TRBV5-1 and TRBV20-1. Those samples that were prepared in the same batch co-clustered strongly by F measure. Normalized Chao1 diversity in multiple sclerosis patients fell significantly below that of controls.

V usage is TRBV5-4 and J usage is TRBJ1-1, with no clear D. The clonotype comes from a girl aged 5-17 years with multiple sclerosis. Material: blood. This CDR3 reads CASSLDGSRSEAFF. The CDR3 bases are TGTGCCAGCAGCTTGGACGGCTCTCGGTCTGAAGCTTTCTTT.